The 23 T cell receptor beta chains below come from one sample, sequenced in a study of T cells expressing NK-cell markers. TCRdb re-called the 5' RACE reads and gives one entry per CDR3 protein, without DNA. This sample's table has 300,000 to 450,000 distinct CDR3 sequences. Sequences were obtained from blood T cells: a sorted CD56 or NKG2C T cell subset, CD4+ or CD8+ T cells, or bulk PBMC T cells (not recorded which). The receptors originated from a man aged 18-75 years in good health.

V gene TRBV12-3 or TRBV12-4 combines with J gene TRBJ2-1; lacking DNA, the TRBD2 call made by TCRdb goes unchecked. The CDR3 runs to 16 residues. CDR3: CASSFPSGGVYGEQFF.

V usage is TRBV5-1 and J usage is TRBJ1-2. Germline assignment: CDR1 SGHRS and CDR2 YFSETQ. The CDR3 covers 16 residues. CDR3 protein: CASSLAWQRANYGYTF.

This sequence joins TRBV20-1 and TRBJ1-5; TCRdb lists TRBD1, though no DNA is available to test this call. CDR1 DFQATT and CDR2 SNEGSKA come from the germline V gene (reference sequence). The CDR3 has 13 amino acids. The CDR3 loop reads CSARREGDQPQHF.

The V call is TRBV28, the J call TRBJ2-5; TCRdb calls TRBD1, which cannot be checked without DNA. There are 16 residues in the CDR3. Germline values: CDR1 MDHEN, CDR2 SYDVKM. CDR3 region: CASSLTPFSYQETQYF.

CDR3 sequence: CAIRRQGGDEQYF. This chain connects TRBV10-3 to TRBJ2-7; lacking DNA, the TRBD1 call made by TCRdb goes unchecked. This CDR3 comprises 13 residues. CDR1 ENHRY and CDR2 SYGVKD come from the germline V gene.

This sequence joins TRBV2 and TRBJ1-6. This CDR3 region has 16 residues. CDR1 is SNHLY and CDR2 is FYNNEI in the germline V gene. Here the CDR3 reads CASSRLLSSYNSPLHF.

CDR3 loop: CASTLADPTDTQYF. This chain connects TRBV6-1 to TRBJ2-3. CDR1 MNHNS and CDR2 SASEGT come from the germline V gene. The CDR3 has 14 amino acids.

The chain has TRBV5-1 and TRBJ1-5; TCRdb's assignment of TRBD1 cannot be checked, as there is no DNA. The CDR3 is 16 amino acids. The germline gives CDR1 SGHRS, CDR2 YFSETQ. The CDR3 reads CASSPGTDIGNQPQHF.

V gene TRBV29-1 combines with J gene TRBJ2-1; TCRdb's D gene call, TRBD2, goes unchecked for lack of DNA. The CDR3 is made up of 11 amino acids. The germline gives CDR1 SQVTM, CDR2 ANQGSEA. Here the CDR3 reads CSVVRELEQFF.

The rearrangement joins TRBV5-1 to TRBJ2-2; TCRdb reports TRBD2, a call that lacks DNA to check it against. Per the germline V gene, CDR1 is SGHRS and CDR2 is YFSETQ. The CDR3 totals 15 residues. The CDR3: CASSPSRWGTGELFF.

This sequence joins TRBV5-1 and TRBJ2-5; TCRdb outputs TRBD2, but without DNA this stays unchecked. This CDR3 has 14 amino acids. Germline V lookup: CDR1 SGHRS, CDR2 YFSETQ. CDR3 in amino acids: CASSLGLVLETQYF.

The V call is TRBV20-1, the J call TRBJ2-1; the D call of TRBD1 rests on TCRdb alone, since no DNA is present to check it. The CDR3 loop spans 13 amino acids. Per germline, CDR1 DFQATT and CDR2 SNEGSKA (reference sequence). CDR3 sequence reads: CSAEARGINEQFF.

The CDR3 spells CASSRGDTSNQPQHF. The chain combines TRBV12-3 or TRBV12-4 with TRBJ1-5; TCRdb picks TRBD1, but there is no DNA to check that call. CDR3 size: 15 residues.

This sequence joins TRBV5-4 and TRBJ1-1; checking the TCRdb D call of TRBD1 is not possible without DNA. There are 15 residues in the CDR3. The germline gives CDR1 SGHNT, CDR2 YYREEE (reference sequence). The CDR3 sequence: CASSQRRDRETEAFF.

The J gene is TRBJ2-4, the V gene TRBV7-9; the D gene TCRdb calls, TRBD1, cannot be checked with no DNA. The V gene's germline CDR1 is SEHNR and CDR2 FQNEAQ (reference sequence). The CDR3 loop spans 15 amino acids. Here the CDR3 reads CASSLGGQVANIQYF.

The chain is built from TRBV2 and TRBJ1-6. This CDR3 contains 14 residues. Germline CDR1 and CDR2: SNHLY and FYNNEI. CDR3 protein: CASRGIAGKAPLHF.

The chain links TRBV5-1 to TRBJ1-4; checking the TCRdb D call of TRBD1 is not possible without DNA. The CDR3 runs to 14 residues. Germline V gene data show CDR1 as SGHRS and CDR2 as YFSETQ. CDR3 region: CASSQGQGTEKLFF.

V and J are TRBV10-3 and TRBJ2-2. This CDR3 comprises 13 residues. The germline gives CDR1 ENHRY, CDR2 SYGVKD. CDR3 loop: CAIWSANTGELFF.

CDR3 in amino acids: CASRSDYEQYF. This rearrangement joins TRBV6-6 to TRBJ2-7. Germline CDR1 reads MNHNY; CDR2 reads SVGAGI (reference sequence). The CDR3 sequence is 11 residues long.

The chain uses TRBV20-1 and TRBJ2-7; TCRdb gives TRBD2 as the D gene, but with no DNA this cannot be confirmed. The CDR3 is made up of 13 amino acids. In germline, CDR1 is DFQATT, CDR2 SNEGSKA (reference sequence). The CDR3 reads CSVPGLAGHEQYF.

This rearrangement joins TRBV4-1 to TRBJ1-2; lacking DNA, the TRBD1 call made by TCRdb goes unchecked. Germline assignment: CDR1 MGHRA and CDR2 YSYEKL. This CDR3 contains 16 residues. CDR3 region: CASSQGGTGRTYGYTF.

V is TRBV5-4 and J is TRBJ2-1. CDR1 is SGHNT, CDR2 YYREEE, per germline (reference sequence). CDR3 length equals 14 residues. CDR3: CASSRHSVYNEQFF. Supplemented by reference TRBV5-4 and TRBJ2-1, the full variable domain reads ETGVTQSPTHLIKTRGQQVTLRCSSQSGHNTVSWYQQALGQGPQFIFQYYREEENGRGNFPPRFSGLQFPNYSSELNVNALELDDSALYLCASSRHSVYNEQFFGPGTRLTVL.

The chain carries TRBV20-1 and TRBJ2-1; TCRdb's assignment of TRBD2 cannot be checked, as there is no DNA. The germline V gene has CDR1 DFQATT and CDR2 SNEGSKA (reference sequence). The CDR3 totals 17 residues. CDR3 region: CSAREIGLAGPYNEQFF.